The text below deals with one T cell receptor beta chain. The antigen this receptor binds is unknown. No base qualities exist here, and no much larger clone lies one base off it. Donors were a few dozen systemically healthy Caucasian individuals from Russia aged roughly 6 to 90 years. Each donor gave about 11 milliliters of peripheral blood, drawn into EDTA-treated Vacutainer tubes. Ficoll-Paque density-gradient centrifugation was used to isolate PBMCs, with at least 7 million per sample. Total RNA was extracted from PBMCs with Trizol reagent, with at least 5.5 micrograms obtained per sample. The percentages of naive CD45RAhigh/CD27high T cells were determined by flow cytometry on a PBMC aliquot from every donor. Libraries were constructed by 5' RACE. The sequencer was an Illumina HiSeq 2500. The second PCR ran for roughly 7 to 12 cycles and used a J-beta primer mix along with a sample-barcoded 5' primer. A template-switch 5' adaptor carrying 12 random nucleotides introduced a unique molecular identifier onto each TCR beta cDNA molecule. Each sample yielded at least 3 million CDR3-containing paired-end reads. The Mint cDNA synthesis kit, primed by a TRBC-specific oligonucleotide, was used to synthesize first-strand cDNA from all RNA. All cDNA was treated with uracil-DNA glycosylase and then went through a first 18-cycle PCR with the universal primers M1SS and BC2_uni_R. The original methods were these. Normalization of each sample was performed by random selection of 1 million high-quality reads, each carrying a distinct molecular identifier. Reads with shared molecular identifiers were discarded instead of being binned into consensus sequences. MiTCR, run with a Q25 quality threshold and the strictest error-elimination algorithm, handled CDR3 identification, clonotype clustering and error correction. A nonparametric unseen species model using Euler transformation provided a lower-bound estimate of total TCR beta diversity. TCRdb reran the public reads through fastp at Q25 and MiXCR, keeping productive beta chains. Entries that share a CDR3 protein sequence are merged under the most common genes and DNA. TCRdb, rather than the study authors, made the V and J calls. A total of over 950,000 distinct CDR3 sequences appear in this sample, just over 50% of them only once. 20% to 25% of the sample rests with the top ten.

There are 12 amino acids in the CDR3, from cysteine to phenylalanine inclusive. Just CDR3 DNA is preserved here, 36 bases in frame from base 1. The germline V gene supplies CDR1 SQVTM and CDR2 ANQGSEA. V is reduced by 5 bases and J by 2 bases, leaving a spacing of 9 bases between them. These data come from a study of blood T cells in healthy people across ages (dated by TCRdb to the mid-2010s). About the investigation overall: In model experiments, template switching captured about one uniquely barcoded TCR beta cDNA molecule for every two T cells. The donors were divided into four age groups: young (average approximately 15 years), middle-aged (about 41), aged (around 67) and long-lived (roughly 82). To avoid experimental bias, donors of different ages were distributed randomly across sequencing lanes. Two additional independent replicas of 1 million unique cDNA reads from the same blood draw were analyzed for two donors (one aged 18 to 30 and one aged 80 or older). Using deep sequencing normalized with unique cDNA molecular identifiers, the study measured how TCR beta repertoire diversity changes with age. What the study reported, not specific to this receptor: Observed TCR beta diversity per million T cells fell roughly linearly with age, and a significant reduction was already apparent by age approximately 41. Bulk unsorted PBMC profiling prevented conclusive comparison of naive and antigen-experienced compartments. Compared with the aged group, more naive CD4+ T cells, fewer expanded clones and increased TCR diversity were shown by the long-lived group, suggesting age selection. Estimates of total diversity based on one million sequenced T cells were considered lower bounds and underestimates. Donor CMV infection status was unknown, potentially confounding age-related changes in expanded clonotypes. Observed TCR beta diversity correlated strongly with the percentage of naive T cells measured by flow cytometry.

The sequenced material came from blood. This receptor was identified in a woman in her fifties or sixties in good health. The rearrangement joined TRBV29-1 to TRBJ1-2; there is no confident call for the D gene. The CDR3: CSVSLGNYGYTF. The nucleotides read TGCAGCGTTTCGCTTGGGAACTATGGCTACACCTTC.